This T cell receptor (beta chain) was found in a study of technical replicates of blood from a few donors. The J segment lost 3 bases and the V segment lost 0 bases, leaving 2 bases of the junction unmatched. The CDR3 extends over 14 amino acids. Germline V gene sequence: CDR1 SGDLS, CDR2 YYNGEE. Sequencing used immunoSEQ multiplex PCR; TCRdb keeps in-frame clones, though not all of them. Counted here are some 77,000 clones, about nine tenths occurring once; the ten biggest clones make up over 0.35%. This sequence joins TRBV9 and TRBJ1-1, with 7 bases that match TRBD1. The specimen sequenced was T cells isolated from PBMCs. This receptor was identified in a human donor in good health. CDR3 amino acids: CASSVAGQDTEAFF. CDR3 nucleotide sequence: TGTGCCAGCAGCGTAGCCGGACAGGACACTGAAGCTTTCTTT.